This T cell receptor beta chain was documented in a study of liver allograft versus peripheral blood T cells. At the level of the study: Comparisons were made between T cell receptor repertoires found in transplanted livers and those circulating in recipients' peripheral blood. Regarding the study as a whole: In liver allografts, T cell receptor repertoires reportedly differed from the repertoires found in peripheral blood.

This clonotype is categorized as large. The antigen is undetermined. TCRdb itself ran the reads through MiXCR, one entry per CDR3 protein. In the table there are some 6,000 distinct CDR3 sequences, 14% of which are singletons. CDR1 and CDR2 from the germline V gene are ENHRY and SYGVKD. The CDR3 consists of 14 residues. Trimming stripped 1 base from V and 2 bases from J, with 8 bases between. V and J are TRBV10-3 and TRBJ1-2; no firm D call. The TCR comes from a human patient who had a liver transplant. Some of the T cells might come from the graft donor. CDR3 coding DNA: TGTGCCATCAGTGAGTACGTGGGAAACTATGGCTACACCTTC. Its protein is CAISEYVGNYGYTF.